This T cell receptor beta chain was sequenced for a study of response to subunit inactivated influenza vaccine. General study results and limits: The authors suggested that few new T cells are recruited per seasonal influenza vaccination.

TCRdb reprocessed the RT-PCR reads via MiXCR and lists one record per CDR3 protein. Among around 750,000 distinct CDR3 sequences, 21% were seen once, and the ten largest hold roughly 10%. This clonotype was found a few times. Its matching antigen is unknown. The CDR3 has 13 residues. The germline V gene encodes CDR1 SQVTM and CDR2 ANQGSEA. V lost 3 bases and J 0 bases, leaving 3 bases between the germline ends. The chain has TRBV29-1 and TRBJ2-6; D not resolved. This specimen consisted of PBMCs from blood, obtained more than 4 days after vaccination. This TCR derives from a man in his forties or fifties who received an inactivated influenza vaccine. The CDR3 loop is CSVDVSGANVLTF. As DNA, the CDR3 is TGCAGCGTTGACGTCTCTGGGGCCAACGTCCTGACTTTC.